These T cell receptor beta chains were read from a single sample in a study of blood T cell repertoires in COVID-19. Sequencing was performed with immunoSEQ multiplex PCR; in TCRdb, only in-frame clones are kept and a portion is missing. Of 70,000 or so clones in the sample, around 88% are singletons; the top ten hold 0.5% to 0.7%. The sequenced material came from peripheral blood. Source of these receptors: a man in his 60s with acute or convalescent COVID-19. Each CDR3 is given with its conserved first and last residue. Fields, in order: CDR3 DNA, CDR3 protein, J gene, V gene, clone size, D gene. The D gene is left open where the match is weak. Some rows have no size entry. The others give once, few or many, or a class for an expanded clone.

CDR3 DNA: TGTGCCAGCAGTCGGGACAGCCTCTACGAGCAGTACTTC
CDR3 protein: CASSRDSLYEQYF
J gene: TRBJ2-7
V gene: TRBV2
clone size: .
D gene: TRBD1

CDR3 DNA: TGTGCCAGCAGCGCTCCCATCGGGGGAACCACAGATACGCAGTATTTT
CDR3 protein: CASSAPIGGTTDTQYF
J gene: TRBJ2-3
V gene: TRBV9
clone size: .
D gene: .

CDR3 DNA: TGCGCCAGCAGCTTATATGGACTAGCGGGAAGGTCCTACAATGAGCAGTTCTTC
CDR3 protein: CASSLYGLAGRSYNEQFF
J gene: TRBJ2-1
V gene: TRBV5-1
clone size: .
D gene: TRBD2

CDR3 DNA: TGTGCCAGCAGTGAGGTAGCGGGACTAGCGGGGTTCGATGAGCAGTTCTTC
CDR3 protein: CASSEVAGLAGFDEQFF
J gene: TRBJ2-1
V gene: TRBV6-1
clone size: .
D gene: TRBD2

CDR3 DNA: TGCGCCAGCAGCTTGGCACTAGTCGCCGAGCAGTACTTC
CDR3 protein: CASSLALVAEQYF
J gene: TRBJ2-7
V gene: TRBV5-1
clone size: .
D gene: .

CDR3 DNA: TGCGCCAGCAACCCTCGTCGGAGCTCCTACAATGAGCAGTTCTTC
CDR3 protein: CASNPRRSSYNEQFF
J gene: TRBJ2-1
V gene: TRBV5-1
clone size: .
D gene: .

CDR3 DNA: TGTGCCAGCAGCTTTTCTAGCGGGGCCTACAATGAGCAGTTCTTC
CDR3 protein: CASSFSSGAYNEQFF
J gene: TRBJ2-1
V gene: TRBV7-3
clone size: .
D gene: TRBD2

CDR3 DNA: TGTGCCAGCAGCTTAGGGGCAGAAGGGGATTCACCCCTCCACTTT
CDR3 protein: CASSLGAEGDSPLHF
J gene: TRBJ1-6
V gene: TRBV7-9
clone size: .
D gene: .

CDR3 DNA: TGTGCCAGCAGTGAAAGGACAGGGAGGCACGAGCAGTACTTC
CDR3 protein: CASSERTGRHEQYF
J gene: TRBJ2-7
V gene: TRBV6-1
clone size: .
D gene: TRBD1

CDR3 DNA: TGTGCCAGTAGTTCCCGGACCGGGGAGCTGTTTTTT
CDR3 protein: CASSSRTGELFF
J gene: TRBJ2-2
V gene: TRBV19
clone size: .
D gene: .

CDR3 DNA: TGTGCCAGCATTTCTGGGGGGGCAGATACGCAGTATTTT
CDR3 protein: CASISGGADTQYF
J gene: TRBJ2-3
V gene: TRBV25-1
clone size: .
D gene: TRBD2

CDR3 DNA: TGTGCCAGCAGCCCCAGGGTATTTACCAAAAACATTCAGTACTTC
CDR3 protein: CASSPRVFTKNIQYF
J gene: TRBJ2-4
V gene: TRBV6-5
clone size: .
D gene: .

CDR3 DNA: TGTGCCAGCAGCGGGACATTGGGGACTGAAGCTTTCTTT
CDR3 protein: CASSGTLGTEAFF
J gene: TRBJ1-1
V gene: TRBV5-6
clone size: .
D gene: .

CDR3 DNA: TGTGCCAGCAGCCCCAGACAGGGGGCGGCATCAAATGGCTACACCTTC
CDR3 protein: CASSPRQGAASNGYTF
J gene: TRBJ1-2
V gene: TRBV11-2
clone size: .
D gene: TRBD1

CDR3 DNA: TGTGCCAGCAGTCGAGGACAGGGTCACGGCTACACCTTC
CDR3 protein: CASSRGQGHGYTF
J gene: TRBJ1-2
V gene: TRBV7-6
clone size: .
D gene: TRBD1

CDR3 DNA: TGCGCCAGCAGTCAATCCCCCCGACAGGGGGCAGTTTACAATGAGCAGTTCTTC
CDR3 protein: CASSQSPRQGAVYNEQFF
J gene: TRBJ2-1
V gene: TRBV23-1
clone size: .
D gene: TRBD1

CDR3 DNA: TGTGCCAGCAGCCCGATAGCGGGAGCGGGCAATGAGCAGTTCTTC
CDR3 protein: CASSPIAGAGNEQFF
J gene: TRBJ2-1
V gene: TRBV7-3
clone size: few
D gene: TRBD2

CDR3 DNA: TGTGCCTGGAGTAGGGGCAGCCAAGAGACCCAGTACTTC
CDR3 protein: CAWSRGSQETQYF
J gene: TRBJ2-5
V gene: TRBV30
clone size: .
D gene: .